This TCR beta chain is drawn from a study of blood T cell repertoires in COVID-19 (dated by TCRdb to between 2020 and 2021). For the study in its entirety: Collaborator samples came from the United States, Italy and Spain and covered acute and convalescent phases of COVID-19. The prospective study material was composed of cDNA or gDNA derived from T cells, B-cell-depleted T cells, or PBMCs. Deeply sampled blood TCRbeta repertoires from subjects exposed to, actively infected with, or recovered from COVID-19 were included in the dataset. A freely available public database, intended as a resource for researchers studying the immune response to SARS-CoV-2, is where the repertoires were released. Samples came from the ongoing ImmuneRACE study (first 160 participants) plus 1,254 subjects from 6 global collaborators. The sample metadata nearly always contained a de-identified subject ID, COVID-19 status, age in years and sex. Where available, HLA class I and class II types were obtained from metadata supplied by the sample provider rather than from assay-based typing.

Participants in the prospective study were enrolled through a virtual design, were aged roughly 18 to 90 years, and lived in about two dozen United States geographic areas. Cohort assignment in the prospective study relied on participant-reported clinical history from a screening survey and a study questionnaire. Recovered participants in ImmuneRACE Cohort 3 were defined by two consecutive negative NP/OP PCR tests, clearance by a healthcare professional, or resolution of symptoms. Each participant in the prospective study had whole blood, serum and a nasopharyngeal or oropharyngeal swab collected by mobile phlebotomists. Prospective study participants could optionally give additional blood draws and questionnaires over a roughly two-month period. Before DNA extraction, prospective study blood samples were shipped either frozen or at room temperature. In the case of this clone: No cognate antigen has been identified for it. No quality values exist for individual bases; no much larger clone is one base distant.

Via the germline V gene, CDR1 is SQVTM and CDR2 ANQGSEA. V is cut by 4 bases and J by 0 bases, and the space between the germline ends is 12 bases. From the cysteine up to the phenylalanine, the CDR3 has a length of 14 residues. Only the CDR3 DNA is retained, 42 bases long and in frame from the first base. Summary of the overall study and its limitations: The quantity of clinical and demographic metadata differed by source and by participant and was supplied without curation.

The immunoSEQ Assay, a bias-controlled multiplex PCR, was used to amplify TCRbeta CDR3 regions from genomic DNA. As for how the authors treated the data: Within the assay, amplification of reference gene primers was used to estimate how many nucleated cells each sample contained. To quantify the absolute abundance of each unique TCRbeta CDR3 rearrangement, sequence reads were collapsed and filtered. Productive Simpson clonality was computed per sample as the square root of Simpson's diversity index over productive rearrangements. TCRdb obtained this table from immuneACCESS and retained in-frame rearrangements with V and J assigned. These tables miss some clones; where compared with another copy, unresolved V genes account for less than half of the shortfall, and the remainder is unexplained. V and J calls plus clone size are reproduced from that table; the DNA served to infer D and trimming. This sample holds 160,000 or so clones; around 82% were observed only once. Around a sixth of the sample is held by the ten biggest clonotypes.

Recombination joined TRBV29-1 with TRBJ1-1, and TRBD1 may be the D gene, going by 5 matching bases. What was sequenced was PBMCs or T cells enriched from blood (not recorded which). The source is a man aged 60 to 75 who had recovered from COVID-19. The CDR3 here reads CSVAVQDMNTEAFF. Here is the DNA: TGCAGCGTTGCCGTACAGGACATGAACACTGAAGCTTTCTTT. Outside the CDR3, residues come from the reference TRBV29-1 and TRBJ1-1 proteins, so the full variable domain is: SAVISQKPSRDICQRGTSLTIQCQVDSQVTMMFWYRQQPGQSLTLIATANQGSEATYESGFVIDKFPISRPNLTFSTLTVSNMSPEDSSIYLCSVAVQDMNTEAFFGQGTRLTVV.